The rows below give T cell receptor beta chains drawn from one sample of a study of T cell repertoires in ileal Crohn's disease. Libraries were prepared by immunoSEQ multiplex PCR; TCRdb keeps only in-frame clonotypes and omits some of them. The sample lists over 8,500 clones, about four fifths seen once, with approximately 16% in the top ten. Sequenced material: ileal tissue. The receptors here all came from an adult with Crohn's disease. CDR3s include the opening cysteine and the closing phenylalanine or tryptophan. D genes are given only for firm matches. Some rows have no size entry. The others give once, few or many, or a class for an expanded clone.

TRBJ1-2 | TRBV5-1 | TRBD1 | once | CASSLAFGTGRNYGYTF | TGCGCCAGCAGCTTGGCGTTTGGGACAGGACGTAACTATGGCTACACCTTC
TRBJ2-1 | TRBV15 | TRBD2 | NA | CATSRGTSGLRDNEQFF | TGTGCCACCAGCAGAGGGACTAGCGGCCTTCGGGACAATGAGCAGTTCTTC
TRBJ1-2 | TRBV6-1 | NA | NA | CASMVYRALSGYTF | TGTGCCAGCATGGTGTACAGGGCTTTGTCTGGCTACACCTTC
TRBJ1-1 | TRBV9 | NA | NA | CASSESGETMNTEAFF | TGTGCCAGCAGCGAATCGGGGGAGACAATGAACACTGAAGCTTTCTTT
TRBJ1-6 | TRBV7-8 | NA | NA | CASSWGGIGNSPLHF | TGTGCCAGCAGCTGGGGGGGGATTGGCAATTCACCCCTCCACTTT
TRBJ2-6 | TRBV2 | TRBD1 | NA | CASSQGAAGANVLTF | TGTGCCAGCAGCCAGGGGGCAGCTGGGGCCAACGTCCTGACTTTC
TRBJ2-1 | TRBV7-3 | TRBD2 | NA | CASSPRLAGYNEQFF | TGTGCCAGCAGCCCTCGGCTAGCGGGGTACAATGAGCAGTTCTTC
TRBJ2-7 | TRBV7-9 | TRBD2 | NA | CASSPRGTSDSYEQYF | TGTGCCAGCAGCCCGAGGGGTACTAGCGACTCCTACGAGCAGTACTTC
TRBJ1-2 | TRBV25-1 | NA | NA | CASSAPQQVGGYTF | TGTGCCAGCAGTGCCCCCCAACAGGTGGGTGGCTACACCTTC
TRBJ1-3 | TRBV18 | NA | NA | CASSPNSSGNTIYF | TGTGCCAGCTCCCCGAACAGCTCTGGAAACACCATATATTTT
TRBJ1-2 | TRBV11-2 | TRBD1 | NA | CASSSEGTGEYGYTF | TGTGCCAGCAGCTCCGAAGGGACAGGAGAATATGGCTACACCTTC
TRBJ2-1 | TRBV7-9 | TRBD2 | NA | CASSSPRTSGRAGEQFF | TGTGCCAGCAGCTCCCCCCGGACTAGCGGGAGGGCTGGTGAGCAGTTCTTC
TRBJ2-1 | TRBV18 | NA | NA | CASSPMRQGSVKRVNEQFF | TGTGCCAGCTCACCCATGAGGCAGGGGTCGGTGAAGAGGGTCAATGAGCAGTTCTTC
TRBJ2-5 | TRBV11-3 | NA | NA | CAGWGSEYQETQYF | TGTGCCGGTTGGGGCTCTGAGTACCAAGAGACCCAGTACTTC
TRBJ1-2 | TRBV12-5 | NA | NA | CASGPWANLYGYTF | TGTGCTAGTGGCCCCTGGGCCAACCTCTATGGCTACACCTTC
TRBJ1-6 | TRBV27 | TRBD1 | NA | CASRGARDSHNSPLHF | TGTGCCAGCAGGGGAGCCCGGGACAGCCATAATTCACCCCTCCACTTT
TRBJ2-5 | TRBV7-3 | TRBD2 | NA | CASSLTAGYQETQYF | TGTGCCAGCAGCTTAACAGCGGGGTACCAAGAGACCCAGTACTTC
TRBJ2-2 | TRBV19 | NA | NA | CASSTYTGELFF | TGTGCCAGTAGTACGTACACCGGGGAGCTGTTTTTT
TRBJ1-2 | TRBV7-8 | NA | NA | CASSLAVAGYPYGYTF | TGTGCCAGCAGCTTAGCGGTTGCAGGGTACCCCTATGGCTACACCTTC
TRBJ2-1 | TRBV6-1 | TRBD2 | once | CASSFSSGRADEQFF | TGTGCCAGCAGTTTTTCTAGCGGGAGGGCCGATGAGCAGTTCTTC
TRBJ1-5 | TRBV6-5 | TRBD1 | once | CASQAGTGRQPQHF | TGTGCCAGCCAGGCTGGGACAGGAAGACAGCCCCAGCATTTT
TRBJ2-1 | TRBV28 | TRBD2 | once | CASIRGERNEQFF | TGTGCCAGCATACGGGGGGAGAGGAATGAGCAGTTCTTC
TRBJ1-4 | TRBV5-1 | NA | NA | CASSYSDRRDEKLFF | TGCGCCAGCAGCTACTCCGACAGACGGGATGAAAAACTGTTTTTT
TRBJ2-3 | TRBV12-5 | TRBD1 | NA | CASGGTGSTDTQYF | TGTGCTAGTGGCGGGACAGGGAGCACAGATACGCAGTATTTT
TRBJ1-5 | TRBV7-8 | TRBD1 | once | CASSEGAREQPQHF | TGTGCCAGCAGTGAGGGGGCCCGGGAGCAGCCCCAGCATTTT
TRBJ2-7 | TRBV5-1 | NA | NA | CASSLAVGLEVYEQYF | TGCGCCAGCAGCTTGGCCGTGGGACTGGAAGTATACGAGCAGTACTTC
TRBJ2-7 | TRBV11-2 | TRBD1 | NA | CASSPRTGPDSYEQYF | TGTGCCAGCAGCCCGCGGACAGGTCCCGACTCCTACGAGCAGTACTTC